Each of the 3 T cell receptor delta chains below was sequenced from the same sample in a study of delta chain sequences of gamma delta T cells. TCRdb repeated clone calling on the 5' RACE reads with CATT. The data contain more than 2,000 delta-chain clones, less than 6% of them singletons. Sequenced: either unsorted cells or a sorted T cell fraction (not recorded which). The receptor set was obtained from a human donor in good health.

The chain joins TRDV2 to TRDJ1; D might be TRDD2 (6 bases). Germline loops: CDR1 GEAIGNYY, CDR2 EKD. The CDR3 runs to 20 residues. The ends were cut back, 3 bases at V and 4 bases at J, with 32 bases in the middle. The CDR3: CACDQPSVGVPRTGVDKLIF. CDR3 sequence (DNA): TGTGCCTGTGACCAACCTTCCGTAGGAGTGCCCCGGACGGGAGTCGATAAACTCATCTTT.

The J gene is TRDJ1, the V gene TRDV1; tentative D call: TRDD2 (5 bases). Germline CDR1 TSWWSYY, CDR2 QGS. The CDR3 runs 17 residues. The germline V and J ends were trimmed by 2 bases and 2 bases, with 18 bases remaining between them. CDR3 loop: CALGESSSRRVTDKLIF. For the CDR3, the DNA is TGTGCTCTTGGGGAAAGTTCCTCGAGAAGGGTAACCGATAAACTCATCTTT.

This clone was found a few times. The chain recombines TRDV2 with TRDJ1; TRDD3 aligns across 13 bases. This CDR3 contains 18 residues. Germline assignment: CDR1 GEAIGNYY and CDR2 EKD. The trim removed 0 bases at V and 2 bases at J, leaving 8 bases unmatched. The CDR3 region has the DNA TGTGCCTGTGACACCCTACTGGGGGATACGCCTATGACCGATAAACTCATCTTT. Protein sequence: CACDTLLGDTPMTDKLIF.